This T cell receptor (beta chain) was sequenced for a study of T cell responses to AZD1222 COVID-19 vaccine. On the study more broadly: Pooled samples include second doses given at about 4 or 12 weeks. Study outcomes and limitations: In the spike-specific TCR repertoire, nearly half reportedly target unmutated variant regions.

The repertoire was sequenced with immunoSEQ multiplex PCR; TCRdb's copy has only in-frame clones and lacks some. The sample yields about 180,000 clones, approximately 90% seen once. Comments on this clone: As yet, its antigen is unknown.

In germline, CDR1 is SGHTA, CDR2 FQGNSA. This CDR3 has 14 amino acids. With 5 bases clipped from V and 6 bases from J, the junction kept 2 bases outside the gene matches. Sequenced here: peripheral blood, sampled on day 0 of AZD1222 vaccination. This receptor was identified in an adult in good health. The J gene is TRBJ2-1, the V gene TRBV7-2; TRBD2 matches 12 bases. The CDR3 loop reads CASSTLAGGNEQFF. CDR3 sequence (DNA): TGTGCCAGCAGCACACTAGCGGGGGGCAATGAGCAGTTCTTC.